This T cell receptor beta chain was captured by sequencing in a study of radiotherapy plus CTLA-4 blockade in lung cancer. CDR1 and CDR2 from the germline V gene are SGHKS and YYEKEE (reference sequence). The CDR3 totals 14 residues. V lost 4 bases, J lost 8 bases, and 7 bases stayed unmatched. The method was immunoSEQ multiplex PCR; TCRdb's version includes in-frame clones alone and lacks a portion of them. The sample has 71,000 or so clones; around nine tenths are singletons. The chain is built from TRBV5-5 and TRBJ1-2; 11 bases align to TRBD1. This receptor was identified in a human donor with non-small cell lung cancer who had stable disease on radiotherapy plus ipilimumab. The sample was peripheral blood, taken from a patient treated with radiotherapy plus ipilimumab. The CDR3 here is CASSPGQGGGGYTF. CDR3 nucleotides: TGTGCCAGCAGCCCGGGACAGGGGGGAGGAGGCTACACCTTC.